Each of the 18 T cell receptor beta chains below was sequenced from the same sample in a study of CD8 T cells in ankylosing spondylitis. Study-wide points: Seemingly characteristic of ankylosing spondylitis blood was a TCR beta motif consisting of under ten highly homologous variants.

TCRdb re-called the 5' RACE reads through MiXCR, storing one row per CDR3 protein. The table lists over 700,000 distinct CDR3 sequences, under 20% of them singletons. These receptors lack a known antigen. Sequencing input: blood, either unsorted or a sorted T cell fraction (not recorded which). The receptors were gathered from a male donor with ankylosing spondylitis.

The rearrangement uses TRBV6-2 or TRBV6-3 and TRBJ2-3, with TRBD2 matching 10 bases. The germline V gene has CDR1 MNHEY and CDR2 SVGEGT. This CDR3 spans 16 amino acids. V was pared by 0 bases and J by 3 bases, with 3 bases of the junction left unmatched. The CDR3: CASSYSSSGSTDTQYF. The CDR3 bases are TGTGCCAGCAGTTACTCCTCTAGCGGGAGTACAGATACGCAGTATTTT.

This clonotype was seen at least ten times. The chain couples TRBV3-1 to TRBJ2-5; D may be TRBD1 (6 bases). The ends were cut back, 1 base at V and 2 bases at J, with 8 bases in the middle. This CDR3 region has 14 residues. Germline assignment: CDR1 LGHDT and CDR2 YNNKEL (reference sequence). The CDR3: CASSQGTDQETQYF. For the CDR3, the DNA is TGTGCCAGCAGCCAAGGGACAGATCAAGAGACCCAGTACTTC.

The CDR3 sequence is CASRPSVGGVGNTIYF. In DNA, the CDR3 is TGCGCCAGCAGACCCTCGGTGGGGGGGGTCGGAAACACCATATATTTT. V usage is TRBV4-1 and J usage is TRBJ1-3; perhaps TRBD1 as D (5 bases). Per the germline V gene, CDR1 is MGHRA and CDR2 is YSYEKL. V dropped 6 bases and J dropped 4 bases, with 19 bases sitting between them. CDR3 size: 16 residues.

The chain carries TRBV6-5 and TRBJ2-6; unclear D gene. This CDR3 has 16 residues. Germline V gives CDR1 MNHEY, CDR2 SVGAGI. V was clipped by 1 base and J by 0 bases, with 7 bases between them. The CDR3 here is CASSYFADSGANVLTF. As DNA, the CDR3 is TGTGCCAGCAGTTACTTCGCAGACTCTGGGGCCAACGTCCTGACTTTC.

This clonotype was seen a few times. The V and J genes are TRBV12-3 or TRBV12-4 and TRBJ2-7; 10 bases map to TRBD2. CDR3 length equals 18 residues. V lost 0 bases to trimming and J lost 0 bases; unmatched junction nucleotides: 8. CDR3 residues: CASSLASGGALFSYEQYF. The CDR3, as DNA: TGTGCCAGCAGTTTAGCGAGCGGGGGGGCCCTTTTCTCCTACGAGCAGTACTTC.

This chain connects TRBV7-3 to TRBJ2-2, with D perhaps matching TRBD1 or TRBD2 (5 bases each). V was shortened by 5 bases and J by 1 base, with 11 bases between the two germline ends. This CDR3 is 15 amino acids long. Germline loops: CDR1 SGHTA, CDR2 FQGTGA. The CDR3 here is CASSRWGKNTGELFF. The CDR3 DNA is TGTGCCAGCAGCAGATGGGGGAAGAACACCGGGGAGCTGTTTTTT.

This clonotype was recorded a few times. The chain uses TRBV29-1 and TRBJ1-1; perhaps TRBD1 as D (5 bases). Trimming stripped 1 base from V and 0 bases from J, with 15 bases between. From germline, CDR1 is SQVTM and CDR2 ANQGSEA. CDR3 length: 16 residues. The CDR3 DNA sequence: TGCAGCGTTGAAGGAACAGGCCTAACCATGAACACTGAAGCTTTCTTT. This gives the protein CSVEGTGLTMNTEAFF.

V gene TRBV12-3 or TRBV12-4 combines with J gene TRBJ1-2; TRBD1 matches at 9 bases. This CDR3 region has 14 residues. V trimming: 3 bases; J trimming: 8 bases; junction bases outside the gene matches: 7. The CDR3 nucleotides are TGTGCCAGCAGTTTTAGGGGACAGGGTAAGGGCTACACCTTC. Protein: CASSFRGQGKGYTF.

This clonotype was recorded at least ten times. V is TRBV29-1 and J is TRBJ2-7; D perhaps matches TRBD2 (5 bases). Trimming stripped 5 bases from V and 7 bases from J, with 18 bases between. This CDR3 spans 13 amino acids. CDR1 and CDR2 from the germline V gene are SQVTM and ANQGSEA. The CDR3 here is CSVLKTGRGEQYF. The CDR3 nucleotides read TGCAGCGTTCTGAAGACTGGACGGGGAGAGCAGTACTTC.

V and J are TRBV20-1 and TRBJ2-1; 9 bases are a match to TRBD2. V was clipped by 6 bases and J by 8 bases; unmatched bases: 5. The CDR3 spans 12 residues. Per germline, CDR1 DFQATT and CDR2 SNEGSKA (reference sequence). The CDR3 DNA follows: TGCAGTGCGCGGACTAGCGTGCATGAGCAGTTCTTC. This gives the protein CSARTSVHEQFF.

The DNA of the CDR3 is TGTGCCAGCAGCACCACTCTAGCGGGAAAAGAGCAGTTCTTC. Protein product: CASSTTLAGKEQFF. The J gene is TRBJ2-1, the V gene TRBV12-3 or TRBV12-4, with TRBD2 matching 9 bases. This CDR3 has 14 amino acids. With V trimmed by 6 bases and J by 10 bases, 10 bases remained unmatched.

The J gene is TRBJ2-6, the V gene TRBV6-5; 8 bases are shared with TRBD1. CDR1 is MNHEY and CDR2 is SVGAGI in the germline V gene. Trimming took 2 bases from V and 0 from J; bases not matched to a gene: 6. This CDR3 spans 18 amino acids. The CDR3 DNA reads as TGTGCCAGCAGTTACACCGGACAGGGCCTCTCTGGGGCCAACGTCCTGACTTTC. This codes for CASSYTGQGLSGANVLTF.

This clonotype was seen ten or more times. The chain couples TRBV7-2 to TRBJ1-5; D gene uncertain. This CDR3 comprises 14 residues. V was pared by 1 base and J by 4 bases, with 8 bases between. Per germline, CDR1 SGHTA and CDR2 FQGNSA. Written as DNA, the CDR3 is TGTGCCAGCAGCTTAGATTGGGGAAATCAGCCCCAGCATTTT. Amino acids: CASSLDWGNQPQHF.

CDR3 DNA sequence: TGTGCCAGCAGTTACTCGGAAATGTACAATGAGCAGTTCTTC. Amino acid sequence: CASSYSEMYNEQFF. The J gene is TRBJ2-1, the V gene TRBV6-5; no clear D gene. CDR1 is MNHEY, CDR2 SVGAGI, per germline. V was pared by 0 bases and J by 4 bases, with 7 bases between. The CDR3 contains 14 residues.

The CDR3 loop is CASSPSGGAYVEQFF. CDR3 bases: TGTGCCAGCAGCCCTAGCGGGGGGGCCTATGTTGAGCAGTTCTTC. The chain is built from TRBV4-2 and TRBJ2-1; TRBD2 agrees at 12 bases. CDR1 LGHNA and CDR2 YNFKEQ come from the germline V gene. The CDR3 runs to 15 residues. V was pared by 4 bases and J by 9 bases, with 7 bases of the junction left unmatched.

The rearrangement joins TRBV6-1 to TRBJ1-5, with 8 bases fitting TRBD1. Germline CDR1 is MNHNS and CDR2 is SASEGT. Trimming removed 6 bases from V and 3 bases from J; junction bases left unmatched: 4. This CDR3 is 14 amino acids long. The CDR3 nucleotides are TGTGCCAGCAGGAAGGACAGGGACAATCAGCCCCAGCATTTT. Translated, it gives CASRKDRDNQPQHF.

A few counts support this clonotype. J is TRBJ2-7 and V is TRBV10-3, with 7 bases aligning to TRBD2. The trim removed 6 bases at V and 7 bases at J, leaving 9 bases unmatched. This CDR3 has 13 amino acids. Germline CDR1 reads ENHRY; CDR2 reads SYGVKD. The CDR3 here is CAIRQGAGEEQYF. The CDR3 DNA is TGTGCCATCAGGCAGGGCGCGGGGGAGGAGCAGTACTTC.

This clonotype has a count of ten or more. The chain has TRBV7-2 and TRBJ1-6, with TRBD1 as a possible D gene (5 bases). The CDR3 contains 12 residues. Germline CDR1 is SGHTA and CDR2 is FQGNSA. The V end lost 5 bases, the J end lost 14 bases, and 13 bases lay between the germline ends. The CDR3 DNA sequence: TGTGCCAGCAGCCAGCTAGGGGTGGCCCTCCACTTT. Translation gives CASSQLGVALHF.